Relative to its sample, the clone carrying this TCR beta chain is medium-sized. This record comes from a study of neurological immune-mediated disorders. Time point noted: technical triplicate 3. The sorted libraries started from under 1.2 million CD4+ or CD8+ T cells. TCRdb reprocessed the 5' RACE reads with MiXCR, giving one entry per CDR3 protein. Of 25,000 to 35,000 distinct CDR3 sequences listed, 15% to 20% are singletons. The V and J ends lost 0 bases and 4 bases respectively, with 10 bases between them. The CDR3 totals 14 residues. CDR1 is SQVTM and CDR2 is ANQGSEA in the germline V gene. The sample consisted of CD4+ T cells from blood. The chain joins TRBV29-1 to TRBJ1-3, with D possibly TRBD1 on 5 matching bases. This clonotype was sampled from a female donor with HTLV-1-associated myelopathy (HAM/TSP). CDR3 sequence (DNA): TGCAGCGTTGAAGAGAGGGGTCGGGGAAACACCATATATTTT. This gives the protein CSVEERGRGNTIYF.